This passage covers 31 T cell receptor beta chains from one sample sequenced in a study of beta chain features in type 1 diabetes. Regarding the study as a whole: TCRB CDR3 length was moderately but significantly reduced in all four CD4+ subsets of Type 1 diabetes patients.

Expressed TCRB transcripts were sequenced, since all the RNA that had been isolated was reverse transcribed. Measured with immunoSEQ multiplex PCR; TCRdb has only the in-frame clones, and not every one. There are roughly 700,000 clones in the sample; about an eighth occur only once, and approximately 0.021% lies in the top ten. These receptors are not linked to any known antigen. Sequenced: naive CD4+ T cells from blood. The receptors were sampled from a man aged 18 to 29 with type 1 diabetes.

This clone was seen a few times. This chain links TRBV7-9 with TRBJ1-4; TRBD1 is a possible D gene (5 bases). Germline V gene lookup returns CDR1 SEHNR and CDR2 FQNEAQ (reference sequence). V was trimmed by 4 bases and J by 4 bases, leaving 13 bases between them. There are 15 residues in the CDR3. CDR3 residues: CASSSHLGGNEKLFF. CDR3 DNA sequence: TGTGCCAGCAGCTCCCACCTCGGGGGTAATGAAAAACTGTTTTTT.

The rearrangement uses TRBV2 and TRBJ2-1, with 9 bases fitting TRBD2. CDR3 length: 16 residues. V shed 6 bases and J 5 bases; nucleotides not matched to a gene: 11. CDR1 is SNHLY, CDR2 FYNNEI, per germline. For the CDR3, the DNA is TGTGCCAGCAGCCCCTATAGCGGGGGAATAGACAATGAGCAGTTCTTC. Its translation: CASSPYSGGIDNEQFF.

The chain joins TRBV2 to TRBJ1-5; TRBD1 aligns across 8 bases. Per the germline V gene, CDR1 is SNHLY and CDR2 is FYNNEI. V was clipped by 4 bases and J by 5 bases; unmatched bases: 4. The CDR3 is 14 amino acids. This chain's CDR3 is CASSVQGAYQPQHF. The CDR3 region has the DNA TGTGCCAGCAGTGTTCAGGGGGCCTATCAGCCCCAGCATTTT. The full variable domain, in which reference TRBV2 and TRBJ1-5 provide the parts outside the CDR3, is EPEVTQTPSHQVTQMGQEVILRCVPISNHLYFYWYRQILGQKVEFLVSFYNNEISEKSEIFDDQFSVERPDGSNFTLKIRSTKLEDSAMYFCASSVQGAYQPQHFGDGTRLSIL.

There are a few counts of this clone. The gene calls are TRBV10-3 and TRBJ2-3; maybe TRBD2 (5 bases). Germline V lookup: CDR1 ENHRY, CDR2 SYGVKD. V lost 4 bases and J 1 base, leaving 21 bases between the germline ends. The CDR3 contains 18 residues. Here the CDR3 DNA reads TGTGCCATCAGTGGCGGGCTAGCATACTCGCCGGGCACAGATACGCAGTATTTT. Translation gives CAISGGLAYSPGTDTQYF.

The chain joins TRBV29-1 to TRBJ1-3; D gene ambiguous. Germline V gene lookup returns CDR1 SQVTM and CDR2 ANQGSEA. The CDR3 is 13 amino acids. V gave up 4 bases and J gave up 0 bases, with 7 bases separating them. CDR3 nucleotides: TGCAGCGTTGGATCGGTCTCTGGAAACACCATATATTTT. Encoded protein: CSVGSVSGNTIYF.

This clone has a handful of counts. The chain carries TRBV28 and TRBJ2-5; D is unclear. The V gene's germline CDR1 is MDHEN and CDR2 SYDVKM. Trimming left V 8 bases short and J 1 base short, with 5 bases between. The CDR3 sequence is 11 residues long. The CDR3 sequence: CASGPQETQYF. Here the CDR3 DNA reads TGTGCCAGCGGGCCCCAAGAGACCCAGTACTTC.

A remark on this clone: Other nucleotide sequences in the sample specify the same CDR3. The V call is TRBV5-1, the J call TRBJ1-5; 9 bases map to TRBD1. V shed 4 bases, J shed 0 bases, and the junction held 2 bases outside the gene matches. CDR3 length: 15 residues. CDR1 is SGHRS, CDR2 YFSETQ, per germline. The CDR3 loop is CASSMGQGSNQPQHF. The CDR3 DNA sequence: TGCGCCAGCAGCATGGGACAGGGTAGCAATCAGCCCCAGCATTTT. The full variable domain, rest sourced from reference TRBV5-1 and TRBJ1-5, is KAGVTQTPRYLIKTRGQQVTLSCSPISGHRSVSWYQQTPGQGLQFLFEYFSETQRNKGNFPGRFSGRQFSNSRSEMNVSTLELGDSALYLCASSMGQGSNQPQHFGDGTRLSIL.

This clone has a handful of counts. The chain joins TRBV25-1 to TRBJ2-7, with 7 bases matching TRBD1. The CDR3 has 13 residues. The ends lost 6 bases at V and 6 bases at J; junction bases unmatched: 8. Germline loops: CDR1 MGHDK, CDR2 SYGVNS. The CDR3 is CASRGATGSEQYF. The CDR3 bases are TGTGCCAGCAGAGGGGCGACAGGGTCCGAGCAGTACTTC.

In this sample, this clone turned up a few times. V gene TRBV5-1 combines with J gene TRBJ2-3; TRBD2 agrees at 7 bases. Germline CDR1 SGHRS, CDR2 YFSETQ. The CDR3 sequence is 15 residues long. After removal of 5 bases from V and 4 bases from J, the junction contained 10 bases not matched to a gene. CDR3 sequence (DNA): TGCGCCAGCAGTAGTCCGGGGGGTAGTGCAGATACGCAGTATTTT. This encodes CASSSPGGSADTQYF.

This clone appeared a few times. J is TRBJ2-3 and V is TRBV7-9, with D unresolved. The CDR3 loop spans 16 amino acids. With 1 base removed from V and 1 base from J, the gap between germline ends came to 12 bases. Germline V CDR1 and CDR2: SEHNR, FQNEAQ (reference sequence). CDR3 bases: TGTGCCAGCAGCTTAGAGATGAACATGGGCACAGATACGCAGTATTTT. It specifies CASSLEMNMGTDTQYF.

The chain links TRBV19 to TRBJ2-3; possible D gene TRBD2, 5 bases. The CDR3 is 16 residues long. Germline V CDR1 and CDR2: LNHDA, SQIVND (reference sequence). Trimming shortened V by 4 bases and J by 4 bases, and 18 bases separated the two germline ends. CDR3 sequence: CASSTYPGLLADTQYF. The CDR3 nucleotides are TGTGCCAGTAGTACCTATCCCGGACTTCTTGCAGATACGCAGTATTTT.

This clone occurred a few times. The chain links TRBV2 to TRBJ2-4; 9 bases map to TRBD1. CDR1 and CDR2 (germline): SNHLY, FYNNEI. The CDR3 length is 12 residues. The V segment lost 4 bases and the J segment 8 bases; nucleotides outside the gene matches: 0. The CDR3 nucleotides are TGTGCCAGCAGTGGACAGGGGGACATTCAGTACTTC. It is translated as CASSGQGDIQYF.

The CDR3, as DNA: TGTGCTAGTGGTTCGCCGGCCGGGGGAACAGATACGCAGTATTTT. The encoded protein is CASGSPAGGTDTQYF. The rearrangement links TRBV12-5 to TRBJ2-3; weak D call: TRBD2 (6 bases). The CDR3 spans 15 residues. Germline V CDR1 and CDR2: LGHNT, FRNRAP. Trimming took 4 bases from V and 3 from J, leaving 14 bases between them. Complete variable domain (other parts from reference TRBV12-5 and TRBJ2-3): DARVTQTPRHKVTEMGQEVTMRCQPILGHNTVFWYRQTMMQGLELLAYFRNRAPLDDSGMPKDRFSAEMPDATLATLKIQPSEPRDSAVYFCASGSPAGGTDTQYFGPGTRLTVL.

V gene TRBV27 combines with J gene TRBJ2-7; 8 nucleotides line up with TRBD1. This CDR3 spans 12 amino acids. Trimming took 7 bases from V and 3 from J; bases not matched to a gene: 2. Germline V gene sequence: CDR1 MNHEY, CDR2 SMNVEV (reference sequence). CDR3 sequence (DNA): TGTGCCAGCATAGGACAGGGCTACGAGCAGTACTTC. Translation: CASIGQGYEQYF.

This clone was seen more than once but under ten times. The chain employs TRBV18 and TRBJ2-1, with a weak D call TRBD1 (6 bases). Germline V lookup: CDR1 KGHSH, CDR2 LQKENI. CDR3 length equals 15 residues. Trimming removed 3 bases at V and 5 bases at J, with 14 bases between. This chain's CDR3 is CASSPPEGGNNEQFF. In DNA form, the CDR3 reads TGTGCCAGCTCACCCCCCGAAGGGGGAAACAATGAGCAGTTCTTC.

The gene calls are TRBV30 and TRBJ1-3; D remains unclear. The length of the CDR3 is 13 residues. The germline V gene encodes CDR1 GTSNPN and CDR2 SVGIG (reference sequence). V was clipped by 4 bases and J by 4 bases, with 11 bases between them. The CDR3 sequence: CAWMRTAGNTIYF. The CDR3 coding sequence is TGTGCCTGGATGCGGACCGCCGGAAACACCATATATTTT.

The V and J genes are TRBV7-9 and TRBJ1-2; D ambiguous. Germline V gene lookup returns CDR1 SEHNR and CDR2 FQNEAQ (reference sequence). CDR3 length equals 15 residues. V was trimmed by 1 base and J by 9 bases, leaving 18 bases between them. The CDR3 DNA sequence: TGTGCCAGCAGCTTAGACGGGGTCGGTCCCCTTCGCTACACCTTC. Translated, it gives CASSLDGVGPLRYTF.

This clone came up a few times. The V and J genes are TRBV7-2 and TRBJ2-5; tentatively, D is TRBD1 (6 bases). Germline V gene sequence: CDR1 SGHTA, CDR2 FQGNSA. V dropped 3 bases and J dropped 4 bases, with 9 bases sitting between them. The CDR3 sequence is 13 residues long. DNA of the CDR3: TGTGCCAGCAGCTTCAAGGGGGTAGAGACCCAGTACTTC. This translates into CASSFKGVETQYF.

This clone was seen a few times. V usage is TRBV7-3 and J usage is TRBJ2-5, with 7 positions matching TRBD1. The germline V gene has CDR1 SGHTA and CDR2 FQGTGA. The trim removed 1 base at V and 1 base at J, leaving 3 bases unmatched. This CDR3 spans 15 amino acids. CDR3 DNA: TGTGCCAGCAGCTTAATGGGGACAGCCCAAGAGACCCAGTACTTC. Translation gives CASSLMGTAQETQYF.

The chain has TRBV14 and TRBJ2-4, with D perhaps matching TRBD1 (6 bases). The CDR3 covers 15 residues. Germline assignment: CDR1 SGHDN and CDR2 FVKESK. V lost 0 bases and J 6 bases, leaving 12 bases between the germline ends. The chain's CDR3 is CASSQDVYRANIQYF. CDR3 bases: TGTGCCAGCAGCCAAGATGTATACAGGGCAAACATTCAGTACTTC.

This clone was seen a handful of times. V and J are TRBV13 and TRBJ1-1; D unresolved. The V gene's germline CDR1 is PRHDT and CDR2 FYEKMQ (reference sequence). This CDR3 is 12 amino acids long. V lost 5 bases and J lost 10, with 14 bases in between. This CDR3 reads CASSRGGVRAFF. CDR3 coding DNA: TGTGCCAGCAGCCGCGGCGGAGTGAGAGCTTTCTTT. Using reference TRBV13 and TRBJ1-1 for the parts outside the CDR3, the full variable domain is AAGVIQSPRHLIKEKRETATLKCYPIPRHDTVYWYQQGPGQDPQFLISFYEKMQSDKGSIPDRFSAQQFSDYHSELNMSSLELGDSALYFCASSRGGVRAFFGQGTRLTVV.

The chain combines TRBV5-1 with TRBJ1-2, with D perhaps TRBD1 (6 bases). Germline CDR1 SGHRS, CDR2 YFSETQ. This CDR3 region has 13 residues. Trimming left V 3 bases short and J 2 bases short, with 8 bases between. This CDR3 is CASSWDTNYGYTF. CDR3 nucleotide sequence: TGCGCCAGCAGCTGGGACACCAACTATGGCTACACCTTC.

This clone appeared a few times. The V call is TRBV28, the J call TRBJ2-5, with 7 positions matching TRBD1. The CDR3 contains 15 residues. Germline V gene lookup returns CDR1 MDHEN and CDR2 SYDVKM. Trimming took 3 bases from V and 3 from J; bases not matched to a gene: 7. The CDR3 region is CASSFSPGTEETQYF. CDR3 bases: TGTGCCAGCAGTTTTTCCCCCGGGACAGAAGAGACCCAGTACTTC.

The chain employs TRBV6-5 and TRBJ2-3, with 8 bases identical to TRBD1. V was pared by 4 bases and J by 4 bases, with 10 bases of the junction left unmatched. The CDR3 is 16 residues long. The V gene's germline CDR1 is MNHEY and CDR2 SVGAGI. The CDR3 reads CASSSGQGPPADTQYF. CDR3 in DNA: TGTGCCAGCAGTTCCGGACAGGGACCTCCAGCAGATACGCAGTATTTT.

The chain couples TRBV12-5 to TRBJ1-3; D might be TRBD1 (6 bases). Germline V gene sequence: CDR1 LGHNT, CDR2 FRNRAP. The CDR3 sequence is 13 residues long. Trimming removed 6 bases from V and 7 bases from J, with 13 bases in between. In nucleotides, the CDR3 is TGTGCTAGTGGCGACTTGGGGGCGAACACCATATATTTT. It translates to CASGDLGANTIYF.

CDR3 sequence: CASSPGDRVKSDTQYF. The CDR3 bases are TGTGCCAGCAGCCCGGGGGACAGGGTAAAGTCAGATACGCAGTATTTT. V and J are TRBV11-2 and TRBJ2-3; 9 nucleotides align to TRBD1. CDR1 and CDR2 from the germline V gene are SGHAT and FQNNGV. This CDR3 has 16 residues. V was clipped by 5 bases and J by 4 bases; unmatched bases: 10.

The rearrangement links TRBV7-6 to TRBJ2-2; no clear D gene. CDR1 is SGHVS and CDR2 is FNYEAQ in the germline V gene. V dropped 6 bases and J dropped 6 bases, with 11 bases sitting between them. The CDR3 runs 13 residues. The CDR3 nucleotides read TGTGCCAGCAGTAACGCGGTTCCCGGGGAGCTGTTTTTT. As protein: CASSNAVPGELFF.

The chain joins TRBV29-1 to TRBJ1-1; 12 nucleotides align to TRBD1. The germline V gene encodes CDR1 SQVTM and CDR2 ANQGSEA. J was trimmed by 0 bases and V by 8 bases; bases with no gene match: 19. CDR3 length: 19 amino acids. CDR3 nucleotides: TGCAGCTTCCAGGGGGGACAGGGGGCTGTCCTCGACATGAACACTGAAGCTTTCTTT. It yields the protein CSFQGGQGAVLDMNTEAFF. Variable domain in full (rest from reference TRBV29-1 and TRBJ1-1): SAVISQKPSRDICQRGTSLTIQCQVDSQVTMMFWYRQQPGQSLTLIATANQGSEATYESGFVIDKFPISRPNLTFSTLTVSNMSPEDSSIYLCSFQGGQGAVLDMNTEAFFGQGTRLTVV.

The CDR3 DNA sequence: TGTGCCAGCTCACCGGGGACAGGGAGACTTTACGAGCAGTACTTC. As protein: CASSPGTGRLYEQYF. The chain carries TRBV18 and TRBJ2-7; TRBD1 matches at 9 bases. The trim removed 3 bases at V and 4 bases at J, leaving 7 bases unmatched. CDR3 length equals 15 residues. The V gene's germline CDR1 is KGHSH and CDR2 LQKENI. Supplemented by reference TRBV18 and TRBJ2-7, the full variable domain reads NAGVMQNPRHLVRRRGQEARLRCSPMKGHSHVYWYRQLPEEGLKFMVYLQKENIIDESGMPKERFSAEFPKEGPSILRIQQVVRGDSAAYFCASSPGTGRLYEQYFGPGTRLTVT.

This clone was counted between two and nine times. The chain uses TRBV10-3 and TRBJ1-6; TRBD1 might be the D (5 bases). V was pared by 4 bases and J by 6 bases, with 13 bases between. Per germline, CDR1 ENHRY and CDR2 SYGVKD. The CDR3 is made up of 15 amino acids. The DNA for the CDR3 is TGTGCCATCAGTGCGTTCGGAGACAGTAATTCACCCCTCCACTTT. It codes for CAISAFGDSNSPLHF.

The CDR3 coding sequence is TGTGCCAGCTCACGACTGGACAGCACAGATACGCAGTATTTT. It codes for CASSRLDSTDTQYF. V is TRBV18 and J is TRBJ2-3, with D uncertain. The germline V gene encodes CDR1 KGHSH and CDR2 LQKENI. With 4 bases removed from V and 0 bases from J, the gap between germline ends came to 8 bases. The CDR3 extends over 14 amino acids.